One and the same sample provided the 10 T cell receptor beta chains below, sequenced in a study of T cells in tuberculosis. The time point was: new active TB diagnosis, blood taken before or within 7 days of starting treatment. Using immunoSEQ multiplex PCR, the repertoire was profiled, and TCRdb retains in-frame clones only, with some absent. The sample lists 25,000 to 35,000 clones; 92% were seen once. The sample in question was PBMCs, obtained at tuberculosis diagnosis. These receptors came from an adult with tuberculosis. Some clones in this sample may be carry-over from other donors' samples.

The chain carries TRBV18 and TRBJ1-1, with D hard to call. The CDR3 loop spans 14 amino acids. Germline loops: CDR1 KGHSH, CDR2 LQKENI. V lost 2 bases, J lost 0 bases, and 7 bases lay in between. CDR3 DNA: TGTGCCAGCTCACCATTTACAGTGAACACTGAAGCTTTCTTT. Translation gives CASSPFTVNTEAFF.

This clone is a singleton in its sample. The chain has TRBV5-8 and TRBJ2-1; 12 positions match TRBD2. The V gene end was trimmed by 4 bases and the J gene end by 7 bases; junction bases not matched to a gene: 6. The CDR3 is made up of 15 amino acids. CDR1 SGHTS and CDR2 YDEGEE come from the germline V gene. The CDR3 region has the DNA TGTGCCAGCAGCATGCTAGCGGGGGGGCAAAATGAGCAGTTCTTC. This codes for CASSMLAGGQNEQFF.

This chain uses TRBV7-6 with TRBJ2-2; 8 bases match TRBD2. The CDR3 length is 17 residues. With V trimmed by 1 base and J by 4 bases, 8 bases remained unmatched. Germline loops: CDR1 SGHVS, CDR2 FNYEAQ. The CDR3 nucleotides are TGTGCCAGCAGCTTAGATCCCGGGACTAGGGCCACCGGGGAGCTGTTTTTT. As protein: CASSLDPGTRATGELFF.

This chain connects TRBV6-5 to TRBJ1-1, with 10 bases aligning to TRBD1. The CDR3 sequence is 16 residues long. Germline V gives CDR1 MNHEY, CDR2 SVGAGI. After removal of 2 bases from V and 4 bases from J, the junction contained 7 bases not matched to a gene. CDR3 DNA sequence: TGTGCCAGCAGTTACGCGAGACAGGGGGCAGGCACTGAAGCTTTCTTT. Translated, it gives CASSYARQGAGTEAFF.

Remarks on this clone: A read error may account for a junction end that differs from germline. The rearrangement links TRBV6-1 to TRBJ2-7; the D gene is possibly TRBD2 (6 bases). The CDR3 sequence is 14 residues long. Germline CDR1 reads MNHNS; CDR2 reads SASEGT. The CDR3 is CASSGGIVSLEQCF. CDR3 DNA: TGTGCCAGCAGCGGGGGAATAGTTTCCCTCGAGCAGTGCTTC.

The chain carries TRBV5-1 and TRBJ2-1; 13 nucleotides align to TRBD2. CDR1 is SGHRS and CDR2 is YFSETQ in the germline V gene. This CDR3 region has 16 residues. Trimming cost V 4 bases and J 7 bases; bases outside gene matches: 8. The CDR3 region is CASSTIRLAGGNEQFF. The CDR3 coding sequence is TGCGCCAGCAGCACAATTCGACTAGCGGGGGGTAATGAGCAGTTCTTC.

This chain links TRBV10-3 with TRBJ1-1, with D unresolved. The CDR3 has 14 amino acids. V was cut by 0 bases and J by 1 base, with 6 bases left in between. The germline V gene encodes CDR1 ENHRY and CDR2 SYGVKD. CDR3 residues: CAISESGGNTEAFF. The CDR3 coding sequence is TGTGCCATCAGTGAGTCCGGCGGGAACACTGAAGCTTTCTTT.

This chain links TRBV9 with TRBJ1-6, with a tentative D call TRBD1 (6 bases). V lost 2 bases to trimming and J lost 5 bases, with 11 bases between them. The CDR3 is 15 amino acids. Germline V gives CDR1 SGDLS, CDR2 YYNGEE. CDR3 in DNA: TGTGCCAGCAGCGTTAGGACAGCCAATAATTCACCCCTCCACTTT. The encoded protein is CASSVRTANNSPLHF.

This clone was observed a single time. The gene calls are TRBV10-3 and TRBJ2-5; D may be TRBD1 (7 bases). CDR3 length: 16 residues. Germline V lookup: CDR1 ENHRY, CDR2 SYGVKD. Trimming took off 4 bases at V and 1 base at J, with 16 bases between the two ends. CDR3 loop: CAISAFSGGGQETQYF. The CDR3 region has the DNA TGTGCCATCAGTGCTTTTTCAGGGGGAGGCCAAGAGACCCAGTACTTC.

This sequence joins TRBV19 and TRBJ1-1, with TRBD1 matching over 8 bases. Germline assignment: CDR1 LNHDA and CDR2 SQIVND (reference sequence). The length of the CDR3 is 16 residues. The trim removed 3 bases at V and 2 bases at J, leaving 8 bases unmatched. The CDR3, as DNA: TGTGCCAGTAGTATCTTCACCGGGACAGGAAACACTGAAGCTTTCTTT. Amino acids: CASSIFTGTGNTEAFF. Variable domain in full (rest from reference TRBV19 and TRBJ1-1): DGGITQSPKYLFRKEGQNVTLSCEQNLNHDAMYWYRQDPGQGLRLIYYSQIVNDFQKGDIAEGYSVSREKKESFPLTVTSAQKNPTAFYLCASSIFTGTGNTEAFFGQGTRLTVV.